A single sample is the source of the 5 T cell receptor beta chains below, sequenced in a study of control samples from healthy donors and cancer patients. Method: immunoSEQ multiplex PCR; TCRdb's copy keeps in-frame clones and lacks some. The repertoire holds approximately 90,000 clones, with over 65% as singletons. Sequencing was done on a sample of blood. Receptors originate from a woman aged 40 to 50 in good health.

This clone was recorded once. This chain connects TRBV4-3 to TRBJ2-3; D is possibly TRBD1 (5 bases). Trimming took 1 base from V and 9 from J, leaving 14 bases between them. This CDR3 is built from 14 residues. Germline CDR1 reads LGHNA; CDR2 reads YSLEER. CDR3 in amino acids: CASSQGSWGRTQYF. The CDR3 nucleotides are TGCGCCAGCAGCCAAGGGTCGTGGGGCCGAACGCAGTATTTT.

V is TRBV29-1 and J is TRBJ1-1, with a possible D match to TRBD1 (6 bases). With 7 bases removed from V and 4 bases from J, the gap between germline ends came to 13 bases. This CDR3 comprises 12 residues. Germline CDR1 reads SQVTM; CDR2 reads ANQGSEA. The CDR3 is CSAEGVGTEAFF. The DNA of the CDR3 is TGCAGCGCCGAGGGGGTCGGCACTGAAGCTTTCTTT.

The CDR3 bases are TGTGCCAGCTCACCTACGGCAGGGAGAAGCAATCAGCCCCAGCATTTT. Encoded protein: CASSPTAGRSNQPQHF. The gene calls are TRBV18 and TRBJ1-5; D perhaps matches TRBD1 (5 bases). CDR1 KGHSH and CDR2 LQKENI come from the germline V gene. The CDR3 is 16 residues long. V gave up 3 bases and J gave up 1 base, with 13 bases separating them. The complete variable domain, with remaining parts taken from reference TRBV18 and TRBJ1-5, reads NAGVMQNPRHLVRRRGQEARLRCSPMKGHSHVYWYRQLPEEGLKFMVYLQKENIIDESGMPKERFSAEFPKEGPSILRIQQVVRGDSAAYFCASSPTAGRSNQPQHFGDGTRLSIL.

This clone appeared once. The gene calls are TRBV5-1 and TRBJ1-3; D gene ambiguous. V lost 2 bases to trimming and J lost 0 bases, with 6 bases between them. This CDR3 is built from 14 residues. Germline CDR1 is SGHRS and CDR2 is YFSETQ. CDR3 region: CASSFGVSGNTIYF. The CDR3 coding sequence is TGCGCCAGCAGCTTCGGGGTCTCTGGAAACACCATATATTTT.

This rearrangement joins TRBV6-5 to TRBJ1-1; D call uncertain. The CDR3 loop spans 13 amino acids. Germline lookup yields CDR1 MNHEY and CDR2 SVGAGI. V was shortened by 4 bases and J by 0 bases, with 6 bases between the two germline ends. In DNA, the CDR3 is TGTGCCAGCAGTTCGCTCTTGAACACTGAAGCTTTCTTT. Translated, it gives CASSSLLNTEAFF.